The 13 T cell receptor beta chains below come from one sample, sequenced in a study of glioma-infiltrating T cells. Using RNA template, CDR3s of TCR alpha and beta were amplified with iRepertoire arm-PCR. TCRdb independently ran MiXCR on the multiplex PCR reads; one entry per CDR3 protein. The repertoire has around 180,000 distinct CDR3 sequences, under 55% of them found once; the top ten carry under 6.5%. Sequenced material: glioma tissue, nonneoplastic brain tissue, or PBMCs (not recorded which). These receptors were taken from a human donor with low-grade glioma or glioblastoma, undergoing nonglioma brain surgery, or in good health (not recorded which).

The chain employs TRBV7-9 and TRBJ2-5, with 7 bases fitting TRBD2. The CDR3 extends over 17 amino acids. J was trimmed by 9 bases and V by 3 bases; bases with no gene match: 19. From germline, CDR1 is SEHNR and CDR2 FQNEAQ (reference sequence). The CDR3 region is CASSFSEGGPRSLAQYF. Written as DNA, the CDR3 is TGTGCCAGCAGCTTCTCAGAGGGAGGGCCCCGTTCTTTAGCCCAGTACTTC.

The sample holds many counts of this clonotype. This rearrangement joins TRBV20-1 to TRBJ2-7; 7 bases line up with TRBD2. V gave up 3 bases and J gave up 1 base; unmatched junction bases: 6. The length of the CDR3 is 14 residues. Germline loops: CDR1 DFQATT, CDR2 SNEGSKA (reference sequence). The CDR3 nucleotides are TGCAGTGCTAGCGGACTAGGCGGTTCCTACGAGCAGTACTTC. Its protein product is CSASGLGGSYEQYF.

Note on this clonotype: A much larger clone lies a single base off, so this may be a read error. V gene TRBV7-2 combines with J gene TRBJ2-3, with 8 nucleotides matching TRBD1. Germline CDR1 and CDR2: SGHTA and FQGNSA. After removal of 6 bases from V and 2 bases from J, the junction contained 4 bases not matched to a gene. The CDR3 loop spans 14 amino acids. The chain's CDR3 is CASRNRGATDTQYF. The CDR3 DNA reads TGTGCCAGCAGGAACAGGGGGGCCACAGATACGCAGTATTTT.

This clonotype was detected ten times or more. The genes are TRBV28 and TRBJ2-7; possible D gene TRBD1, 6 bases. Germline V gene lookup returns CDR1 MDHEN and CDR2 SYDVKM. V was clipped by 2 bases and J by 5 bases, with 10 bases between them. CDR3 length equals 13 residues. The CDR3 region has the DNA TGTGCCAGCAGTTTAGTGGGGGCTCACGAGCAGTACTTC. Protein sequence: CASSLVGAHEQYF.

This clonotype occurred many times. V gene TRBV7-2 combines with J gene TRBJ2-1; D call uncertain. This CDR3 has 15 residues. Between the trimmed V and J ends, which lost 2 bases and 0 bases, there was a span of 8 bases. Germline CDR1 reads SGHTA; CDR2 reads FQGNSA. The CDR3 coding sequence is TGTGCCAGCAGCTTAAGTATCAGCTCCTACAATGAGCAGTTCTTC. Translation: CASSLSISSYNEQFF.

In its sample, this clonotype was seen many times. The CDR3 DNA is TGCAGTGCTAGGTCCGAGCAGTATAATTCACCCCTCCACTTT. Its protein is CSARSEQYNSPLHF. V and J are TRBV20-1 and TRBJ1-6, with unresolved D. Trimming stripped 3 bases from V and 4 bases from J, with 10 bases between. CDR1 and CDR2 from the germline V gene are DFQATT and SNEGSKA (reference sequence). This CDR3 region has 14 residues.

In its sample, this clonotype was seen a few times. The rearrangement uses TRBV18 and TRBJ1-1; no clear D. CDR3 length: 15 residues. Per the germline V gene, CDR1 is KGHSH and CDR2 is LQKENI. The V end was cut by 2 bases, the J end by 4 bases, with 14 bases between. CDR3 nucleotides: TGTGCCAGCTCACCAACCCGGGAAGGTAGCACTGAAGCTTTCTTT. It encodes CASSPTREGSTEAFF.

CDR3 DNA: TGTGCCAGCAGCTTGTTATGGGCAGGGGGCCTTAATTCACCCCTCCACTTT. It codes for CASSLLWAGGLNSPLHF. The genes are TRBV5-6 and TRBJ1-6, with 8 bases fitting TRBD1. The CDR3 loop spans 17 amino acids. Per the germline V gene, CDR1 is SGHDT and CDR2 is YYEEEE. After removal of 1 base from V and 6 bases from J, the junction contained 9 bases not matched to a gene.

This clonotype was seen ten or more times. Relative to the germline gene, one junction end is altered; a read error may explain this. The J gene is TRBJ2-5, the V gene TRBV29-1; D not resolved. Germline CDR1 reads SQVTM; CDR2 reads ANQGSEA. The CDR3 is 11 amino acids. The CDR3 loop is CSGEEAETQYF. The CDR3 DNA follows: TGCAGCGGTGAAGAGGCGGAGACCCAGTACTTC.

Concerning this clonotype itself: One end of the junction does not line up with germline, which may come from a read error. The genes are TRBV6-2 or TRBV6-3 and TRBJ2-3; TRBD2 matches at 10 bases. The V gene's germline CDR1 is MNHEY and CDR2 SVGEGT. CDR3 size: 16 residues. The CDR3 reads CASSYPAGGSTDTHYF. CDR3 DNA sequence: TGTGCCAGCAGTTACCCAGCGGGAGGGAGCACAGATACGCATTATTTT.

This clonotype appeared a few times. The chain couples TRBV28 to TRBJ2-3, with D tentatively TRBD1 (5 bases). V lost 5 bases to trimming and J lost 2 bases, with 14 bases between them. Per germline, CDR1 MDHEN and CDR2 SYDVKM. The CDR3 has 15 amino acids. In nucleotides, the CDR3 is TGTGCCAGCAGTGGTCGACAGACCTACACAGATACGCAGTATTTT. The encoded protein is CASSGRQTYTDTQYF.

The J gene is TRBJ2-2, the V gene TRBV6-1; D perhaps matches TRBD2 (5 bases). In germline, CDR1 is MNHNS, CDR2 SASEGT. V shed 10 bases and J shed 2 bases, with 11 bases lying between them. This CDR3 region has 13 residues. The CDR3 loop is CAITGINTGELFF. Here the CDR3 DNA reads TGTGCCATCACCGGGATAAACACCGGGGAGCTGTTTTTT.

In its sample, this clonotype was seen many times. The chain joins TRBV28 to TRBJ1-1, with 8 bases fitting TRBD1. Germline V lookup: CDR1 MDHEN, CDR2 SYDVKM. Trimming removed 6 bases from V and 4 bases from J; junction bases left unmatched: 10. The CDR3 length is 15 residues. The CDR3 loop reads CASRMTGERFTEAFF. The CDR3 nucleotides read TGTGCCAGCAGGATGACAGGGGAAAGATTCACTGAAGCTTTCTTT.